This TCR beta chain emerged from a study of blood T cell repertoires in COVID-19. Study context: The United States, Italy and Spain were the sources of the acute and convalescent COVID-19 samples. PBMCs, B-cell-depleted T cells, or T cells provided the cDNA or gDNA that made up the material.

Original analysis: Cell counts per sample came from amplifying reference gene primers. The repertoire was sequenced with immunoSEQ multiplex PCR; TCRdb's copy has only in-frame clones and lacks some. V and J calls and clone size are as listed in that table; D and trimming were resolved from the DNA. This table has approximately 91,000 clones, about 80% appearing once. Per the germline V gene, CDR1 is SGHTS and CDR2 is YDEGEE. CDR3 size: 17 residues. V lost 2 bases and J lost 9, with 24 bases in between. The sample taken for sequencing was peripheral blood. V gene TRBV5-8 combines with J gene TRBJ2-1; possible D gene TRBD2, 6 bases. The TCR was taken from a man aged 65-85 years with acute or convalescent COVID-19. The CDR3 reads CASSFRVTGVIRSEQFF. The DNA of the CDR3 is TGTGCCAGCAGCTTTCGCGTCACGGGAGTGATACGGAGTGAGCAGTTCTTC.